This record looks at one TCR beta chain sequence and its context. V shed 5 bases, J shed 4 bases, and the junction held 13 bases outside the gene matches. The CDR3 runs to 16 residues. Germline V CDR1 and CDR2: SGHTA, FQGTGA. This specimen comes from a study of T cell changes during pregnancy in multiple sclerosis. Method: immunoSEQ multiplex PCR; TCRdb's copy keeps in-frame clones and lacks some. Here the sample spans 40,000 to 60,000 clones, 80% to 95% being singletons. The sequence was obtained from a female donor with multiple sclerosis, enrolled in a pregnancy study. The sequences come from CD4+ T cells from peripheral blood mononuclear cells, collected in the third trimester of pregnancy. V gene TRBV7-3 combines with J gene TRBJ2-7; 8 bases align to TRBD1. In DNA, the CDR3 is TGTGCCAGCAGCGGACCGCTGACAGGGGTAAGGTACGAGCAGTACTTC. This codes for CASSGPLTGVRYEQYF. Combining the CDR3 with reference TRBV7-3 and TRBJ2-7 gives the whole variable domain GAGVSQTPSNKVTEKGKYVELRCDPISGHTALYWYRQSLGQGPEFLIYFQGTGAADDSGLPNDRFFAVRPEGSVSTLKIQRTERGDSAVYLCASSGPLTGVRYEQYFGPGTRLTVT.